This entry lists 15 T cell receptor beta chains sequenced from one sample in a study of T-cell reconstitution after alpha-beta-depleted transplantation in children. Researchers prepared the TCRbeta library using unique molecular identifiers, the study reports. Using its own MiXCR run on the PCR reads, TCRdb lists one record per CDR3 protein. This table holds 350,000 to 450,000 distinct CDR3 sequences, about 20% found once. The material was PBMCs from the stem cell graft donor, obtained from the stem cell graft. The receptor set was obtained from a human donor who donated a stem cell graft to a child with acute myeloid leukemia.

In this sample, this clonotype turned up many times. The J gene is TRBJ1-1, the V gene TRBV7-6; 7 bases agree with TRBD1. Trimming cost V 4 bases and J 5 bases; bases outside gene matches: 10. This CDR3 comprises 15 residues. Germline CDR1 SGHVS, CDR2 FNYEAQ. The CDR3 sequence is CASSSRQGGRTEAFF. In nucleotides, the CDR3 is TGTGCCAGCAGCTCTAGACAGGGCGGGAGAACTGAAGCTTTCTTT.

V gene TRBV4-2 combines with J gene TRBJ2-1; 7 bases are a match to TRBD2. This CDR3 is built from 14 residues. V shed 3 bases and J 8 bases; nucleotides not matched to a gene: 7. The germline CDR1 and CDR2 sequences are LGHNA and YNFKEQ. In DNA, the CDR3 is TGTGCCAGCAGCCATCCGGGAGGATTGGATGAGCAGTTCTTC. It translates to CASSHPGGLDEQFF.

J is TRBJ1-1 and V is TRBV6-2 or TRBV6-3; a weak D match, TRBD1 (6 bases). The germline V and J ends were trimmed by 9 bases and 3 bases, with 17 bases remaining between them. There are 14 residues in the CDR3. Germline V lookup: CDR1 MNHEY, CDR2 SVGEGT. In nucleotides, the CDR3 is TGTGCCAGTCGCTTGGGGGGCAAGTACACTGAAGCTTTCTTT. Amino acids: CASRLGGKYTEAFF.

There are many counts of this clonotype. The rearrangement links TRBV12-3 or TRBV12-4 to TRBJ2-7; TRBD2 aligns across 7 bases. The CDR3 is made up of 15 amino acids. The V and J ends lost 3 bases and 1 base, in that order; junction bases with no gene match: 6. CDR3 loop: CASSFAASGSYEQYF. Here the CDR3 DNA reads TGTGCCAGCAGTTTTGCGGCTAGCGGATCCTACGAGCAGTACTTC.

This rearrangement joins TRBV9 to TRBJ2-3; D is unclear. The CDR3 is 14 amino acids. V lost 3 bases to trimming and J lost 8 bases, with 16 bases between them. CDR1 and CDR2 from the germline V gene are SGDLS and YYNGEE. CDR3: CASSGDGPSGTQYF. CDR3 coding DNA: TGTGCCAGCAGCGGAGACGGCCCCTCGGGTACGCAGTATTTT.

Ten or more counts support this clonotype. The chain is built from TRBV25-1 and TRBJ2-1; 15 bases fit TRBD2. The CDR3 has 18 residues. Germline CDR1 reads MGHDK; CDR2 reads SYGVNS. The J segment lost 7 bases and the V segment lost 1 base, leaving 8 bases of the junction unmatched. DNA of the CDR3: TGTGCCAGCAGTGAATTCAGGACTAGCGGGAGGGCCCGGAATGAGCAGTTCTTC. Translation gives CASSEFRTSGRARNEQFF.

The table lists this clonotype with many counts. The chain has TRBV29-1 and TRBJ2-7; TRBD1 agrees at 9 bases. Unmatched junction bases numbered 7, after V lost 4 bases and J lost 6 bases. In germline, CDR1 is SQVTM, CDR2 ANQGSEA. The CDR3 sequence is 13 residues long. This chain's CDR3 is CSVVRDREIEQYF. CDR3 nucleotides: TGCAGCGTTGTCCGGGACAGGGAGATCGAGCAGTACTTC.

This clonotype has a single count. The chain uses TRBV14 and TRBJ2-7; tentative D call: TRBD2 (5 bases). The germline V gene has CDR1 SGHDN and CDR2 FVKESK. This CDR3 has 16 amino acids. The V end lost 4 bases, the J end lost 3 bases, and 19 bases lay between the germline ends. The CDR3 DNA is TGTGCCAGCAGCCCACCCGGACTCGCAGGAGTCTACGAGCAGTACTTC. Translation: CASSPPGLAGVYEQYF. The entire variable domain, with the rest obtained from reference TRBV14 and TRBJ2-7, is as follows: EAGVTQFPSHSVIEKGQTVTLRCDPISGHDNLYWYRRVMGKEIKFLLHFVKESKQDESGMPNNRFLAERTGGTYSTLKVQPAELEDSGVYFCASSPPGLAGVYEQYFGPGTRLTVT.

This clonotype has a handful of counts. This chain links TRBV7-6 with TRBJ2-3, with 7 bases identical to TRBD2. The J segment lost 0 bases and the V segment lost 3 bases, leaving 3 bases of the junction unmatched. The CDR3 has 15 residues. In germline, CDR1 is SGHVS, CDR2 FNYEAQ. The CDR3 loop is CASSLAGASTDTQYF. CDR3 bases: TGTGCCAGCAGCTTGGCGGGAGCTAGCACAGATACGCAGTATTTT.

This clonotype has a handful of counts. Here the CDR3 omits its conserved ending phenylalanine or tryptophan, so a read error is the likely source. The chain combines TRBV4-1 with TRBJ1-2, with a weak D call TRBD1 (5 bases). Germline loops: CDR1 MGHRA, CDR2 YSYEKL. V shed 0 bases and J shed 4 bases, with 12 bases lying between them. This CDR3 has 15 amino acids. The CDR3 loop is CASSQEGRAGYGYTS. In DNA, the CDR3 is TGCGCCAGCAGCCAAGAAGGCAGGGCCGGCTATGGCTACACCTCC.

This clonotype was detected ten times or more. The chain uses TRBV6-5 and TRBJ2-7, with a possible D match to TRBD1 (6 bases). Trimming took 4 bases from V and 6 from J, leaving 16 bases between them. The CDR3 loop spans 14 amino acids. Germline-derived CDR1 and CDR2 are MNHEY and SVGAGI. The CDR3 spells CASSSDGTPSEQYF. DNA for the CDR3: TGTGCCAGCAGTTCCGACGGGACACCTAGCGAGCAGTACTTC.

The chain joins TRBV7-9 to TRBJ1-2; 8 bases map to TRBD1. The length of the CDR3 is 17 residues. In germline, CDR1 is SEHNR, CDR2 FQNEAQ (reference sequence). Trimming at V came to 4 bases and at J to 6 bases, leaving 16 bases not matched to a gene. The CDR3 nucleotides are TGTGCCAGCAGCTCGCAGACAGGGGCGGGACCGGCTGATGGCTACACCTTC. Translation: CASSSQTGAGPADGYTF.

A few counts support this clonotype. The rearrangement joins TRBV12-3 or TRBV12-4 to TRBJ1-2, with a weak D call TRBD1 (6 bases). V shed 4 bases and J shed 5 bases, with 11 bases lying between them. The CDR3 covers 13 residues. DNA of the CDR3: TGTGCCAGCAGTTCGGACAGTCCTTATGGCTACACCTTC. This gives the protein CASSSDSPYGYTF.

This chain connects TRBV20-1 to TRBJ2-3; 9 nucleotides agree with TRBD2. The CDR3 runs to 17 residues. Germline V lookup: CDR1 DFQATT, CDR2 SNEGSKA (reference sequence). Trimming took 0 bases from V and 5 from J; bases not matched to a gene: 12. The CDR3 loop is CSARDRMGTSNGDTQYF. DNA of the CDR3: TGCAGTGCTAGAGATCGAATGGGGACTAGCAATGGAGATACGCAGTATTTT.

This clonotype has more than one count but fewer than ten. The chain uses TRBV7-3 and TRBJ2-1; D may be TRBD1 or TRBD2 (5 bases each). This CDR3 is 13 amino acids long. In germline, CDR1 is SGHTA, CDR2 FQGTGA. V shed 5 bases and J shed 5 bases, with 10 bases lying between them. CDR3 amino acids: CASSLGTDNEQFF. CDR3 coding DNA: TGTGCCAGCAGCCTCGGGACCGACAATGAGCAGTTCTTC.